This T cell receptor beta chain appears in the sequencing data of a study of cytomegalovirus exposure and HLA in healthy donors. General study results and limits: According to an earlier analysis, most TCR beta V segments yielded productive rearrangements about 87% or about 30% of the time. The study designated 150 or so TCR beta chains cytomegalovirus-associated. The classifier reportedly diagnosed cytomegalovirus status with high specificity and sensitivity.

Samples came from healthy bone marrow donors. Note on this clone: The antigen remains unidentified.

Per the germline V gene, CDR1 is SGDLS and CDR2 is YYNGEE. The CDR3 loop spans 13 amino acids. V lost 3 bases and J 7 bases, leaving 13 bases between the germline ends. The PCR used 60 Vbeta and 13 Jbeta primers. TCRdb's copy holds only in-frame clones and misses some; the assay was immunoSEQ multiplex PCR. This repertoire shows about 200,000 clones, around 88% found once; its top ten account for roughly 0.33%. The receptor was derived from a woman aged 30 to 39 in good health and CMV-seronegative. This chain links TRBV9 with TRBJ1-1; tentative D call: TRBD1 (6 bases). The sequenced material came from PBMCs. The CDR3 region has the DNA TGTGCCAGCAGCGGCTTCACAGGGAGTGAAGCTTTCTTT. Encoded protein: CASSGFTGSEAFF.